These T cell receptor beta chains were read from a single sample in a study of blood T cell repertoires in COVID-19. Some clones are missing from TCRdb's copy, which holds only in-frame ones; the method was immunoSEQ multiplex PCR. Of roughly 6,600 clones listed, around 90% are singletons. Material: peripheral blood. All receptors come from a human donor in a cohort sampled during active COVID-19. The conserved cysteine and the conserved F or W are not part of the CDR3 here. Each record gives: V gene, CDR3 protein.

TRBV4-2,ASSRRGERGASETDTQY
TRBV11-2,ASSSGTSGGDTQY
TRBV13,ASSLDLRSYEQY
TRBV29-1,SAGGLAGMPF
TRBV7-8,ASSSRSGRRTDTQY
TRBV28,ASSLPGYGYT
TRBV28,ASSFFQGANEKLF
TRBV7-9,RVSYGYT
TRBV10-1,ASSADRVTDTQY
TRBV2,ASSQRLGEETQY
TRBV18,ASSRQGGQNTEAF
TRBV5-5,ASRQGAPYNEQF
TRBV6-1,ASSDLAGTMNTEAF
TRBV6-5,ASSPGGGTEAF
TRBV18,ASSLQGTGELF
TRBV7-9,ASSLGQHSGNTIY
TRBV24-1,ATTQTSTDTQY
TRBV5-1,ASSLGQGGEQF
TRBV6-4,ASSAQNSDTQY
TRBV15,ATSRAAGGNRELF
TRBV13,ASSLAGLRSYNSPLH
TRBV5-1,ASSLLGTGKTEAF
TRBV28,ASSWGSYEQY
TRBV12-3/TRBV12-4,ASVRDRYNEQF
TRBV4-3,ASSHDRTGANEQF
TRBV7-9,ASSSLGGGETQY
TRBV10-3,AISGQGAEDTIY
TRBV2,ASRSGTSNEKLF
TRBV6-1,ASSEAGGSRGTTNEKLF
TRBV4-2,ASSQLAPSYEQY
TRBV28,ASTSGSPIYEQY